The T cell receptor beta chain under discussion was sequenced for a study of molecular identifiers for immune sequencing clone quantification. V shed 4 bases, J shed 5 bases, and the junction held 11 bases outside the gene matches. Per the germline V gene, CDR1 is SGHTA and CDR2 is FQGNSA. The CDR3 consists of 16 residues. Previously described methods and listed TCR primers were used for bulk TCR libraries. TCRdb processed the PCR reads anew with MiXCR; each CDR3 protein has one entry. This table has around 460,000 distinct CDR3 sequences, around a fifth appearing once. In its sample, this clonotype was seen many times.

The sequence was obtained from a human donor in good health. Some libraries in this study had Jurkat cell RNA spiked in. The sequenced material came from naive CD8+ T cells from blood, with Jurkat cell RNA spiked in. The subset here: FACS-sorted CD8+CD4-CCR7+CD45RA+ naive T cells. The rearrangement joins TRBV7-2 to TRBJ1-5; 7 nucleotides match TRBD1. The CDR3 region is CASSSIPQGVDQPQHF. CDR3 nucleotide sequence: TGTGCCAGCAGCTCCATCCCTCAGGGGGTAGATCAGCCCCAGCATTTT.